This T cell receptor beta chain stems from a study of HIV-infected patients and healthy controls. The repertoire came from unfractionated whole blood and reflected all unsorted peripheral T cells. This clonotype is labeled as medium-sized. Alpha and beta constant-region primers primed reverse transcription of approximately 460 ng RNA. Using multiplexing indices, alpha and beta chain libraries were generated apart by chain-specific third strand synthesis. TCRdb independently ran MiXCR on the 5' RACE reads; one entry per CDR3 protein. The table shows under 15,000 distinct CDR3 sequences, with less than 6.5% occurring only once. CDR1 and CDR2 from the germline V gene are SGHDT and YYEEEE. CDR3 size: 13 residues. Trimming removed 4 bases at V and 9 bases at J, with 17 bases between.

The source material was blood. J is TRBJ2-7 and V is TRBV5-6, with D possibly called TRBD1 or TRBD2 (5 bases each). The receptor was isolated from an adult in good health. CDR3 protein: CASSLPRGIRQYF. The CDR3 DNA reads as TGTGCCAGCAGCCTCCCGAGGGGAATTAGGCAGTACTTC.